The sequence of this T cell receptor beta chain was determined in a study of blood T cell repertoires in COVID-19. The CDR3 is made up of 15 amino acids. Trimming removed 6 bases from V and 2 bases from J, with 17 bases in between. Germline V gives CDR1 SGHNT, CDR2 YYREEE (reference sequence). Method: immunoSEQ multiplex PCR; TCRdb's copy keeps in-frame clones and lacks some. Here the sample spans more than 150,000 clones, 70% to 85% being singletons. This clone showed up just a few times. The material sequenced was peripheral blood. The J gene is TRBJ2-5, the V gene TRBV5-4; the D gene is possibly TRBD1 (5 bases). The sequence was collected from a human donor in a cohort sampled during active COVID-19. CDR3 nucleotides: TGTGCCAGCACCTCGCAGGTGGGGCGTCAAGAGACCCAGTACTTC. This codes for CASTSQVGRQETQYF.